This is a list of T cell receptor beta chains from one sample in a study of shared clonotypes between healthy human individuals. The table came from immunoSEQ multiplex PCR; TCRdb's copy has only in-frame clones and leaves some out. The data show about 2.4 million clones, with 80% to 95% seen just once and about 0.34% held by the top ten. The sample comprised naive CD4+ T cells from PBMCs. The receptor source for this set is a man between 18 and 35 years old in good health. Some clones in this sample may be carry-over from other donors' samples. Both conserved end residues are part of each CDR3. Fields, in order: J gene, D gene, clone size, V gene, CDR3 DNA, CDR3 protein. D genes are given only for firm matches. Part of the rows lack a size; the others show once, few, many or a class for expanded clones.

J: TRBJ2-7
D: TRBD1
size: once
V: TRBV28
DNA: TGTGCCAGCAGTTTGGGTGGACAGGGGAAACACGAGCAGTACTTC
CDR3: CASSLGGQGKHEQYF

J: TRBJ2-1
D: NA
size: NA
V: TRBV6-5
DNA: TGTGCCAGCAGTCCGGCACTTAATGAGCAGTTCTTC
CDR3: CASSPALNEQFF

J: TRBJ1-4
D: TRBD1
size: NA
V: TRBV9
DNA: TGTGCCAGCAGCGTAGGACAGGGAGAAAATGAAAAACTGTTTTTT
CDR3: CASSVGQGENEKLFF

J: TRBJ2-5
D: NA
size: NA
V: TRBV11-2
DNA: TGTGCCAGCAGCCCCCGGTCCGCCGAGACCCAGTACTTC
CDR3: CASSPRSAETQYF

J: TRBJ1-2
D: NA
size: NA
V: TRBV30
DNA: TGTGCCTGGGAGGACGGGGGGGAGGTGTATGGCTACACCTTC
CDR3: CAWEDGGEVYGYTF

J: TRBJ2-1
D: NA
size: NA
V: TRBV30
DNA: TGTGCCTGGAAACGTATTAGGGCCGCCTACAATGAGCAGTTCTTC
CDR3: CAWKRIRAAYNEQFF

J: TRBJ2-7
D: TRBD1
size: NA
V: TRBV30
DNA: TGTGCCTGGACCGTGGACAGGGGGCTCAACGAGCAGTACTTC
CDR3: CAWTVDRGLNEQYF

J: TRBJ1-1
D: NA
size: NA
V: TRBV11-2
DNA: TGTGCCAGCAGCCCCTATCAGGGGAGCACTGAAGCTTTCTTT
CDR3: CASSPYQGSTEAFF

J: TRBJ2-2
D: NA
size: NA
V: TRBV2
DNA: TGTGCCAGCGTCCGTAGCCGCAAGAACACCGGGGAGCTGTTTTTT
CDR3: CASVRSRKNTGELFF

J: TRBJ1-2
D: NA
size: NA
V: TRBV5-1
DNA: TGCGCCAGCAGCTTGGTCGGGTTCGGCTATGGCTACACCTTC
CDR3: CASSLVGFGYGYTF

J: TRBJ2-1
D: NA
size: once
V: TRBV28
DNA: TGTGCCAGCAGTTTTGGGGGGACCAGCTCCTACAATGAGCAGTTCTTC
CDR3: CASSFGGTSSYNEQFF

J: TRBJ2-2
D: NA
size: NA
V: TRBV5-1
DNA: TGCGCCAGCAGATCCCAGGGGGGAAACACCGGGGAGCTGTTTTTT
CDR3: CASRSQGGNTGELFF

J: TRBJ1-2
D: NA
size: once
V: TRBV5-1
DNA: TGCGCCAGCAGCTTGGGTTGGGAAATGAACTATGGCTACACCTTC
CDR3: CASSLGWEMNYGYTF

J: TRBJ2-5
D: TRBD2
size: NA
V: TRBV28
DNA: TGTGCCAGCAGCTCCCCGGGGGGTCAAGAGACCCAGTACTTC
CDR3: CASSSPGGQETQYF

J: TRBJ2-7
D: TRBD1
size: NA
V: TRBV19
DNA: TGTGCCAGTGGAGGGACAGGGATACGTTCCTACGAGCAGTACTTC
CDR3: CASGGTGIRSYEQYF

J: TRBJ1-3
D: NA
size: NA
V: TRBV5-6
DNA: TGTGCCAGCAGCTTCGGGTTAACCTCTGGAAACACCATATATTTT
CDR3: CASSFGLTSGNTIYF

J: TRBJ2-7
D: TRBD2
size: NA
V: TRBV18
DNA: TGTGCCAGCTCACCAAGCGGGGGGACCTACGAGCAGTACTTC
CDR3: CASSPSGGTYEQYF

J: TRBJ2-5
D: NA
size: NA
V: TRBV6-6
DNA: TGTGCCAGCATTCGCCGAAGCCAAGAGACCCAGTACTTC
CDR3: CASIRRSQETQYF

J: TRBJ2-1
D: NA
size: NA
V: TRBV18
DNA: TGTGCCAGCTCCCCGAGGAGTCTTCCTGAGCAGTTCTTC
CDR3: CASSPRSLPEQFF

J: TRBJ1-4
D: TRBD1
size: NA
V: TRBV6-1
DNA: TGTGCCAGCAGTGGGACAGGGGGTGAAAAACTGTTTTTT
CDR3: CASSGTGGEKLFF

J: TRBJ1-1
D: NA
size: NA
V: TRBV21-1
DNA: TGTGCCAGCAGCAAAGTGGGGCAGCTCCTTTATGGAGCTGAAGCTTTCTTT
CDR3: CASSKVGQLLYGAEAFF

J: TRBJ2-3
D: NA
size: NA
V: TRBV28
DNA: TGTGCCAGCAGTACCGAAGATACGCAGTATTTT
CDR3: CASSTEDTQYF

J: TRBJ2-4
D: NA
size: NA
V: TRBV6-1
DNA: TGTGCCAGCAGTGGATGGAGTCTGGCCAAAAACATTCAGTACTTC
CDR3: CASSGWSLAKNIQYF

J: TRBJ2-7
D: NA
size: NA
V: TRBV5-1
DNA: TGCGCCAGCTCGGAGGGACTTACTTACGAGCAGTACTTC
CDR3: CASSEGLTYEQYF

J: TRBJ2-1
D: NA
size: NA
V: TRBV4-1
DNA: TGCGCCAGCAGCCAAGAAGTACTAGCAGTTTACAATGAGCAGTTCTTC
CDR3: CASSQEVLAVYNEQFF

J: TRBJ2-7
D: NA
size: NA
V: TRBV29-1
DNA: TGCAGCGCCGGAGACAGGCCTAGCTCCTACGAGCAGTACTTC
CDR3: CSAGDRPSSYEQYF

J: TRBJ2-3
D: NA
size: NA
V: TRBV6-5
DNA: TGTGCCAGCAGTTATTGGTCTGCCACAGATACGCAGTATTTT
CDR3: CASSYWSATDTQYF

J: TRBJ2-7
D: NA
size: once
V: TRBV7-9
DNA: TGTGCCAGCAGCTTAGTGCAGGGGCGGACCGTACGTCACGAGCAGTACTTC
CDR3: CASSLVQGRTVRHEQYF

J: TRBJ1-5
D: NA
size: NA
V: TRBV5-1
DNA: TGCGCCAGCAGCTCTGGGACGGTGAATCAGCCCCAGCATTTT
CDR3: CASSSGTVNQPQHF

J: TRBJ1-4
D: NA
size: NA
V: TRBV6-6
DNA: TGTGCCAGCAGACACGGTGGGGAAAAACTGTTTTTT
CDR3: CASRHGGEKLFF

J: TRBJ1-6
D: TRBD1
size: NA
V: TRBV28
DNA: TGTGCCAGCAGTTTACCGGGACAGGGCCTAAGAAGTTCACCCCTCCACTTT
CDR3: CASSLPGQGLRSSPLHF

J: TRBJ2-2
D: NA
size: NA
V: TRBV9
DNA: TGTGCCAGCAGAGCGGGCACCGGGGAGCTGTTTTTT
CDR3: CASRAGTGELFF

J: TRBJ2-5
D: TRBD1
size: once
V: TRBV7-3
DNA: TGTGCCACCTCCCCCTTTGGGACAGCGCAAGAGACCCAGTACTTC
CDR3: CATSPFGTAQETQYF

J: TRBJ2-7
D: NA
size: NA
V: TRBV28
DNA: TGTGCCAGCAGCCTGGGACTCGAGCAGTACTTC
CDR3: CASSLGLEQYF

J: TRBJ2-3
D: NA
size: NA
V: TRBV5-1
DNA: TGCGCCAGCAGCTTAGAAGGACCAGGCACAGATACGCAGTATTTT
CDR3: CASSLEGPGTDTQYF

J: TRBJ1-5
D: NA
size: NA
V: TRBV28
DNA: TGTGCCAGCAGTTTGGGGACGTATCAGCCCCAGCATTTT
CDR3: CASSLGTYQPQHF

J: TRBJ1-2
D: NA
size: NA
V: TRBV20-1
DNA: TGCAGTGTGAACTTCGGCTACACCTTC
CDR3: CSVNFGYTF

J: TRBJ1-5
D: NA
size: few
V: TRBV2
DNA: TGTGCCAGCAGCGGTAGGTTCGCCACCCAGGGTCAGCCCCAGCATTTT
CDR3: CASSGRFATQGQPQHF

J: TRBJ2-1
D: TRBD2
size: NA
V: TRBV29-1
DNA: TGCAGCGTTGTCGCTAGCGGGGCCTACAATGAGCAGTTCTTC
CDR3: CSVVASGAYNEQFF

J: TRBJ1-3
D: NA
size: NA
V: TRBV28
DNA: TGTGCCAGCAGTTTATTAGAGGGTGGTGGAAACACCATATATTTT
CDR3: CASSLLEGGGNTIYF

J: TRBJ2-2
D: TRBD1
size: NA
V: TRBV6-1
DNA: TGTGCCAGCAGTCCTTCGACAGGGGTGGACGGGGAGCTGTTTTTT
CDR3: CASSPSTGVDGELFF

J: TRBJ1-4
D: NA
size: NA
V: TRBV6-5
DNA: TGTGCCAGCAGTTACCGGAGTACAACTAATGAAAAACTGTTTTTT
CDR3: CASSYRSTTNEKLFF

J: TRBJ2-7
D: TRBD2
size: NA
V: TRBV23-1
DNA: TGCGCCAGCAGTCACAGGACTAGCGGGAGTCGTCTCCACTCTGAAACCTACGAGCAGTACTTC
CDR3: CASSHRTSGSRLHSETYEQYF

J: TRBJ1-1
D: NA
size: NA
V: TRBV7-3
DNA: TGTGCCAGCAGCTGGGCTGGGGGGAACACTGAAGCTTTCTTT
CDR3: CASSWAGGNTEAFF

J: TRBJ2-7
D: NA
size: NA
V: TRBV10-2
DNA: TGCGCCAGCAGACTCGACAGGACTGGGCAGTACTTC
CDR3: CASRLDRTGQYF

J: TRBJ2-1
D: NA
size: NA
V: TRBV20-1
DNA: TGCAGTGCTAGCCGATACAATGAGCAGTTCTTC
CDR3: CSASRYNEQFF

J: TRBJ2-1
D: NA
size: NA
V: TRBV7-9
DNA: TGTGCCAGCAGCTTACGGGACCACATTCTTGAGCAGTTCTTC
CDR3: CASSLRDHILEQFF

J: TRBJ2-3
D: NA
size: NA
V: TRBV29-1
DNA: TGCAGCCAAATGTTAGGGGGCACAGATACGCAGTATTTT
CDR3: CSQMLGGTDTQYF

J: TRBJ1-5
D: NA
size: NA
V: TRBV28
DNA: TGTGCCAGCAGCTATACGGATAGCAATCAGCCCCAGCATTTT
CDR3: CASSYTDSNQPQHF

J: TRBJ1-2
D: NA
size: NA
V: TRBV28
DNA: TGTGCCAGCAGTTTATGGCAGGTCCTTTTAGGAGGCTACACCTTC
CDR3: CASSLWQVLLGGYTF

J: TRBJ1-2
D: NA
size: NA
V: TRBV7-9
DNA: TGTGCCAGCAGCTTAGAGGGCAGCCCTAACTATGGCTACACCTTC
CDR3: CASSLEGSPNYGYTF

J: TRBJ2-7
D: TRBD2
size: NA
V: TRBV23-1
DNA: TGCGCCAGCAGTCCTTTTAGCGGGAGCGAGCAGTACTTC
CDR3: CASSPFSGSEQYF

J: TRBJ1-1
D: NA
size: NA
V: TRBV19
DNA: TGTGCCAGTAGTATTTCCGTGAACACTGAAGCTTTCTTT
CDR3: CASSISVNTEAFF

J: TRBJ2-3
D: NA
size: NA
V: TRBV7-2
DNA: TGTGCCAGCAGCTTAGAAAGCGGCACAGATACGCAGTATTTT
CDR3: CASSLESGTDTQYF

J: TRBJ2-1
D: TRBD2
size: NA
V: TRBV4-1
DNA: TGCGCCAGCAGCCAAGAGCAGCTAGCGGTCTTCTCCTACAATGAGCAGTTCTTC
CDR3: CASSQEQLAVFSYNEQFF

J: TRBJ1-1
D: NA
size: NA
V: TRBV28
DNA: TGTGCCAGCAGCCCCTCCTCGGGGCGCCTCGGGGACACTGAAGCTTTCTTT
CDR3: CASSPSSGRLGDTEAFF

J: TRBJ2-7
D: NA
size: NA
V: TRBV28
DNA: TGTGCCAGCAGTTCCCGATCCGAACCCCACGAGCAGTACTTC
CDR3: CASSSRSEPHEQYF

J: TRBJ2-1
D: NA
size: NA
V: TRBV11-3
DNA: TGTGCCAGCAGCTTAGATAATAGCTCTCCGCAGTTCTTC
CDR3: CASSLDNSSPQFF

J: TRBJ2-7
D: TRBD2
size: NA
V: TRBV28
DNA: TGTGCCTCCCGGGGGGGTCACGAGCAGTACTTC
CDR3: CASRGGHEQYF

J: TRBJ2-5
D: TRBD2
size: NA
V: TRBV7-3
DNA: TGTGCCAGCAGCCAGACTAGCGGGAGACGCGAGACCCAGTACTTC
CDR3: CASSQTSGRRETQYF